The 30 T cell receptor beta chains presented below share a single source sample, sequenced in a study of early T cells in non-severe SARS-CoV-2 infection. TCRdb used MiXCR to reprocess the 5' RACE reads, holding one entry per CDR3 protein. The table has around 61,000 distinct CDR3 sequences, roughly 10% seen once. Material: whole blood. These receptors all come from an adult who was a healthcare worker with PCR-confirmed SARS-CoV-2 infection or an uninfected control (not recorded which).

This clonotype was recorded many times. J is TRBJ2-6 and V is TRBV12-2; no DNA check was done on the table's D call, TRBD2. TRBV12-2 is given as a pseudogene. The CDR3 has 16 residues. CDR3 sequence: CASLPGPSSGANVLTF. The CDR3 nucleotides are TGTGCAAGTCTGCCAGGGCCAAGCTCTGGGGCCAACGTCCTGACTTTC.

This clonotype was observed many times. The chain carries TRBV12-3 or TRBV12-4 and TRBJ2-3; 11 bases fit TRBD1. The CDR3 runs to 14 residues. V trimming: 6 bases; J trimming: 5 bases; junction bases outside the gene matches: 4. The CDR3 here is CASRKGQGGDTQYF. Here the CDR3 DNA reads TGTGCCAGCAGAAAGGGACAGGGGGGAGATACGCAGTATTTT.

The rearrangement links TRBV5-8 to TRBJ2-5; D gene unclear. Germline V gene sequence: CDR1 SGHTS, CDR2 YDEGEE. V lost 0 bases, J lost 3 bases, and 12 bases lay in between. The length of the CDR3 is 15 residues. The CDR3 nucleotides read TGTGCCAGCAGCTTGGAGGGATCGAACGAAGAGACCCAGTACTTC. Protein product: CASSLEGSNEETQYF.

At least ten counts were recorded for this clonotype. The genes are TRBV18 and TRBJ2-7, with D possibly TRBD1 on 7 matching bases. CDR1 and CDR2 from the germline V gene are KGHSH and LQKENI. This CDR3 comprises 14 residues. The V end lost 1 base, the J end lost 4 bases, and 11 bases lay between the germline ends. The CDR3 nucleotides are TGTGCCAGCTCACCACGCGGGACAGAGTACGAGCAGTACTTC. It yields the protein CASSPRGTEYEQYF.

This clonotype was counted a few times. CDR3 sequence: CASSINPSYEQYF. The CDR3 nucleotides are TGTGCCAGTAGTATTAACCCATCCTACGAGCAGTACTTC. The J gene is TRBJ2-7, the V gene TRBV19, with D uncertain. This CDR3 region has 13 residues. Germline V gene data show CDR1 as LNHDA and CDR2 as SQIVND (reference sequence). V lost 3 bases to trimming and J lost 1 base, with 7 bases between them.

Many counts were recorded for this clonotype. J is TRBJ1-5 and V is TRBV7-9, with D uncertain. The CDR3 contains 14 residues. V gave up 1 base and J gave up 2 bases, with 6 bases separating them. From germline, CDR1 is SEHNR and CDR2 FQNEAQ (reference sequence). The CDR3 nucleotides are TGTGCCAGCAGCTTAGTGGGCGGCAATCAGCCCCAGCATTTT. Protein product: CASSLVGGNQPQHF.

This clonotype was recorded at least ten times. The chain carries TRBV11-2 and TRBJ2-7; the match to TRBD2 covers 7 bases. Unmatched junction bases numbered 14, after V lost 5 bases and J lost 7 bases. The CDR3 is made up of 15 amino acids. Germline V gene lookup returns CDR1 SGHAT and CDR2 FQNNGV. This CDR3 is CASSQTGLGRGEQYF. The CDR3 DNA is TGTGCCAGCAGCCAAACAGGACTGGGGAGGGGAGAGCAGTACTTC. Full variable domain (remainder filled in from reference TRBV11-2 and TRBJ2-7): EAGVAQSPRYKIIEKRQSVAFWCNPISGHATLYWYQQILGQGPKLLIQFQNNGVVDDSQLPKDRFSAERLKGVDSTLKIQPAKLEDSAVYLCASSQTGLGRGEQYFGPGTRLTVT.

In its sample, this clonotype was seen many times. The CDR3 nucleotides read TGCAGTGCTAGAGATCCAGGGGTCTCCACTAATTCACCCCTCCACTTT. It codes for CSARDPGVSTNSPLHF. The chain is built from TRBV20-1 and TRBJ1-6, with a possible D match to TRBD1 (6 bases). CDR3 length: 16 amino acids. Germline V gene lookup returns CDR1 DFQATT and CDR2 SNEGSKA (reference sequence). V lost 0 bases and J 6 bases, leaving 15 bases between the germline ends.

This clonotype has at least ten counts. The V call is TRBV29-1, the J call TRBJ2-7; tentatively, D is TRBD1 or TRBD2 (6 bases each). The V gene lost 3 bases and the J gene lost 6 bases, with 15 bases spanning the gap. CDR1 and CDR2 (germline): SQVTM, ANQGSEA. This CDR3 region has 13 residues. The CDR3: CSVDGGREAEQYF. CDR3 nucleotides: TGCAGCGTTGACGGGGGCAGGGAAGCCGAGCAGTACTTC.

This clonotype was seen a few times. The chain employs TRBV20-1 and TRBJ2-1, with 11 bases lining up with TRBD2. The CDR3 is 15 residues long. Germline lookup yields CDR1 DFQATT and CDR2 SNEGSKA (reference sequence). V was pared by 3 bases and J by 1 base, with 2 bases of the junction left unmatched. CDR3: CSARTSGVSYNEQFF. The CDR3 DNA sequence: TGCAGTGCTAGGACTAGCGGGGTATCCTACAATGAGCAGTTCTTC.

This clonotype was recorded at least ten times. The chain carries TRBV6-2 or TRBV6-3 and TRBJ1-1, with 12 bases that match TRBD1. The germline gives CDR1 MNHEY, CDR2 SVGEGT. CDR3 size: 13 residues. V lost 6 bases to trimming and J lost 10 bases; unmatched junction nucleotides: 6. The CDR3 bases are TGTGCCAGCAGCAACGGGGACAGGGGGCCAGCTTTCTTT. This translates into CASSNGDRGPAFF.

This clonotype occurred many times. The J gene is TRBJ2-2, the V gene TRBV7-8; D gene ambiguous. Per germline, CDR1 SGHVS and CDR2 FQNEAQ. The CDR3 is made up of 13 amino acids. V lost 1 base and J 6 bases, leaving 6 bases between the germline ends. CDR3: CASSLDPAGELFF. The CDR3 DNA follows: TGTGCCAGCAGCTTAGATCCCGCCGGGGAGCTGTTTTTT.

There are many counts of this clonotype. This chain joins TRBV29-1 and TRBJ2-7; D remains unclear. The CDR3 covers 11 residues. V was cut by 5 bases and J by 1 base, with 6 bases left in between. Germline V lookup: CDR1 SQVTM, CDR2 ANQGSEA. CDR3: CSVLGSYEQYF. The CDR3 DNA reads TGCAGCGTTCTAGGATCCTACGAGCAGTACTTC.

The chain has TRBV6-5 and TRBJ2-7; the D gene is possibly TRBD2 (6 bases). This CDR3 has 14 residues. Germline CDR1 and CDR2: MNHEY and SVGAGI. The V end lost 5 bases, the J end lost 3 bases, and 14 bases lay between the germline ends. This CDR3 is CASSRNRGGYEQYF. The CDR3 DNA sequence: TGTGCCAGCAGTAGGAATCGGGGAGGCTACGAGCAGTACTTC.

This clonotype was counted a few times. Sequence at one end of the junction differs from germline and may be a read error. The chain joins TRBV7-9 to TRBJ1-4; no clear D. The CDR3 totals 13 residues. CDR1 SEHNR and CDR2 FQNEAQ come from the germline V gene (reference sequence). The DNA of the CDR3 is TGTGCCAGCAGCCAGAGCTTAAATGGAAAACTGTTTTTT. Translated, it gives CASSQSLNGKLFF.

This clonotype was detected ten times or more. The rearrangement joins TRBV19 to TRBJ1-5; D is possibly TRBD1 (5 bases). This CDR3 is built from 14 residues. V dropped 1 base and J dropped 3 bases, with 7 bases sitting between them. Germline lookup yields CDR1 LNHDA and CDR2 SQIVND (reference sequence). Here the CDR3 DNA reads TGTGCCAGTAGTATAGGAGGGGCCAATCAGCCCCAGCATTTT. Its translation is CASSIGGANQPQHF.

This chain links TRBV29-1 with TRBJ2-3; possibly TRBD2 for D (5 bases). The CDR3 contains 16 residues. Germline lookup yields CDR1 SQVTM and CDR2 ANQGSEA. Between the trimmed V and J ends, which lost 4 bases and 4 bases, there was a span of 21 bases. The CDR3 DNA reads TGCAGCGTTGGGATCTTGGGGAAGGGAGCGGCAGATACGCAGTATTTT. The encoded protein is CSVGILGKGAADTQYF.

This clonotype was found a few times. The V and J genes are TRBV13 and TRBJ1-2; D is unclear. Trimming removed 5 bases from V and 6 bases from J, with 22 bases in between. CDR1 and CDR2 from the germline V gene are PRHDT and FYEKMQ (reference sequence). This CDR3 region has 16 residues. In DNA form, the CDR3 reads TGTGCCAGCAGCAGGAATCAGGAGGTCCGATGGAATGGCTACACCTTC. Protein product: CASSRNQEVRWNGYTF.

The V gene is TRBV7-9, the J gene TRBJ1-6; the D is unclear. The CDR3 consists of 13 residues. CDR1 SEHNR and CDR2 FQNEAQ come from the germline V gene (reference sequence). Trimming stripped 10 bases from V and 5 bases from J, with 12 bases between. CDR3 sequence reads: CATLPYNNSPLHF. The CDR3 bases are TGTGCCACCCTCCCATATAATAATTCACCCCTCCACTTT.

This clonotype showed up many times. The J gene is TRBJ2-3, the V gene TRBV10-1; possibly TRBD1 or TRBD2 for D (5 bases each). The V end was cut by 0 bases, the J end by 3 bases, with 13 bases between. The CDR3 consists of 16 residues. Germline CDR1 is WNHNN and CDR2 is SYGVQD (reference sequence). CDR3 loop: CASSESLGVSTDTQYF. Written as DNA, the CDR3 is TGCGCCAGCAGTGAGTCTTTGGGGGTCTCGACAGATACGCAGTATTTT.

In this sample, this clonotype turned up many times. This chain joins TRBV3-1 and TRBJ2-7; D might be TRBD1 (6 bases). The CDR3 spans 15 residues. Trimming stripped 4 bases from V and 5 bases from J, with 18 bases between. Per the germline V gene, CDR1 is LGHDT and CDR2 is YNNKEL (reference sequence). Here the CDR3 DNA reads TGTGCCAGCAGCCCCTTAGGGGGACCCCGGGACGAGCAGTACTTC. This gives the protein CASSPLGGPRDEQYF.

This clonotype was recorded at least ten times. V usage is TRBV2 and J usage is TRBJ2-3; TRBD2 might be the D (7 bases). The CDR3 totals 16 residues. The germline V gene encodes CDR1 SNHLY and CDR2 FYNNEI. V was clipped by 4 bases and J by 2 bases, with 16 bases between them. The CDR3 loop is CASSGAGRGPTDTQYF. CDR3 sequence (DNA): TGTGCCAGCAGTGGCGCGGGGCGGGGGCCCACAGATACGCAGTATTTT.

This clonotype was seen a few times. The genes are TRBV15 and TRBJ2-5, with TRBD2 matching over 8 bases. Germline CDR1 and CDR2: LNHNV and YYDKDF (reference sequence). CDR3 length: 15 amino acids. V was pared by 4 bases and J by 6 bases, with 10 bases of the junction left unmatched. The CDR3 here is CATSNSGAGIKTQYF. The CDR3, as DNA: TGTGCCACCAGCAATAGCGGGGCGGGTATAAAGACCCAGTACTTC.

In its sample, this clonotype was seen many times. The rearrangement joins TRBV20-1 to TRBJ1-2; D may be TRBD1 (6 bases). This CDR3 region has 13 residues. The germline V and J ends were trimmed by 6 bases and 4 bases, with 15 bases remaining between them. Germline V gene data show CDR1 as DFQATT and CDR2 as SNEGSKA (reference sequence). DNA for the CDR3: TGCAGTGCCCGAGGGGGAGGCTCCTATGGCTACACCTTC. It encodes CSARGGGSYGYTF.

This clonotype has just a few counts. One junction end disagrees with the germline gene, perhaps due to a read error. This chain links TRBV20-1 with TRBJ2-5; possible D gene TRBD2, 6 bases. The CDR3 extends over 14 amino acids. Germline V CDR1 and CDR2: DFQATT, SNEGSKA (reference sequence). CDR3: CSWGGGAPQETQYF. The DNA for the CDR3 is TGTTCCTGGGGAGGCGGGGCACCCCAAGAGACCCAGTACTTC.

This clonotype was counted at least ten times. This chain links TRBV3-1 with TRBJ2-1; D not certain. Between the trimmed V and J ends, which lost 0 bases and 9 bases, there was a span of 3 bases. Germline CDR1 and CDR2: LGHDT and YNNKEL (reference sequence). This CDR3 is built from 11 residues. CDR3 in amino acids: CASSQDGEQFF. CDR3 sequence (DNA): TGTGCCAGCAGCCAAGACGGTGAGCAGTTCTTC.

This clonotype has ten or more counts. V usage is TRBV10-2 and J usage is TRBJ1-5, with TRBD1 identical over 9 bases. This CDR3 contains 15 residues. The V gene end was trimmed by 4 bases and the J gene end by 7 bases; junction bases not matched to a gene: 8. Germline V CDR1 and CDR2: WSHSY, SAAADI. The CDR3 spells CASSATGQGRQPQHF. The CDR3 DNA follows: TGCGCCAGCAGTGCGACAGGACAGGGGAGGCAGCCCCAGCATTTT.

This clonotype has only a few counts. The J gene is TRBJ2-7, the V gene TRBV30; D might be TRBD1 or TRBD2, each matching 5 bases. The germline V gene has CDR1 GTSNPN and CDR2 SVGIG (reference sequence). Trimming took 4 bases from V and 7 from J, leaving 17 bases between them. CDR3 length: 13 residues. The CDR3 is CAWNPGLSREQYF. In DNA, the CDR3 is TGTGCCTGGAACCCGGGGCTATCCAGAGAGCAGTACTTC.

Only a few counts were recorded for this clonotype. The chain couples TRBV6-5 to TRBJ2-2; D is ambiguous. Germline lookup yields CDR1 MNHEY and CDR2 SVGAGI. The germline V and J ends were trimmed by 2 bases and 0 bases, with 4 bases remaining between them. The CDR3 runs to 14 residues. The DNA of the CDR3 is TGTGCCAGCAGTTACAGGGCGAACACCGGGGAGCTGTTTTTT. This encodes CASSYRANTGELFF.

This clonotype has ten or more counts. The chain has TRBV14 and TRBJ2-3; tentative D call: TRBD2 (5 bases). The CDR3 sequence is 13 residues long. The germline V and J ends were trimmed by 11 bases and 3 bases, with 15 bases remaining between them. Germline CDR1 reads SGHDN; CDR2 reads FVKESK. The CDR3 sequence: CACPFWTTDTQYF. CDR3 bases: TGTGCCTGTCCATTTTGGACTACAGATACGCAGTATTTT.